This T cell receptor beta chain was identified in a study of blood T cells in healthy people across ages. A second PCR of 7 to 11 cycles used a sample-barcoded 5' primer and a J-beta primer mix. Via MiXCR, TCRdb re-called the 5' RACE reads, giving one row per CDR3 protein. Counted here are some 1,500,000 distinct CDR3 sequences, about 45% occurring once; the ten biggest clones make up approximately 4.1%. Germline-derived CDR1 and CDR2 are DFQATT and SNEGSKA (reference sequence). This CDR3 comprises 14 residues. J was trimmed by 2 bases and V by 3 bases; bases with no gene match: 2. The sample holds a few counts of this clonotype.

Sequences were obtained from blood. The TCR originated in a young woman in good health. This chain uses TRBV20-1 with TRBJ2-1; 9 positions agree with TRBD2. DNA of the CDR3: TGCAGTGCTAGGGGGACTAGCACCTACAATGAGCAGTTCTTC. It translates to CSARGTSTYNEQFF.